These 21 T cell receptor beta chains share one sample of origin, sequenced in a study of blood T cells in healthy people across ages. A second roughly 7 to 12 cycle PCR used barcoded and J-beta primers. Each CDR3 protein gets one entry after TCRdb re-called the 5' RACE reads with MiXCR. The repertoire consists of 780,000 or so distinct CDR3 sequences, with 53% occurring once and the leading ten covering about two fifths. Sequencing used blood. The receptor source for this set is a man older than 75 in good health.

There are a few counts of this clonotype. This rearrangement joins TRBV29-1 to TRBJ2-5, with 10 bases that match TRBD2. The J call is in doubt because the DNA end fits TRBJ2-7 better. The CDR3 sequence is 15 residues long. Per the germline V gene, CDR1 is SQVTM and CDR2 is ANQGSEA. CDR3: CSVGGLAGVHGEQYF. The DNA for the CDR3 is TGCAGCGTAGGGGGGCTAGCGGGAGTCCATGGCGAGCAGTACTTC.

The chain employs TRBV20-1 and TRBJ2-7, with 10 positions matching TRBD2. The CDR3 totals 16 residues. After removal of 0 bases from V and 2 bases from J, the junction contained 7 bases not matched to a gene. Germline CDR1 is DFQATT and CDR2 is SNEGSKA (reference sequence). CDR3 nucleotides: TGCAGTGCTAGAGATTCTAGCGGGAGTCAGGCCTACGAGCAGTACTTC. Translation: CSARDSSGSQAYEQYF.

The chain uses TRBV28 and TRBJ2-4, with 7 bases matching TRBD1. The CDR3 is 15 residues long. Germline V gene sequence: CDR1 MDHEN, CDR2 SYDVKM. J was trimmed by 9 bases and V by 5 bases; bases with no gene match: 13. The CDR3: CASSPHGQAPAIQYF. CDR3 nucleotide sequence: TGTGCCAGCAGTCCCCATGGACAGGCCCCAGCCATTCAGTACTTC. The whole variable domain, filled in from reference TRBV28 and TRBJ2-4, reads DVKVTQSSRYLVKRTGEKVFLECVQDMDHENMFWYRQDPGLGLRLIYFSYDVKMKEKGDIPEGYSVSREKKERFSLILESASTNQTSMYLCASSPHGQAPAIQYFGAGTRLSVL.

The chain has TRBV6-5 and TRBJ2-4; D is perhaps TRBD2 (5 bases). The DNA end is more similar to TRBJ2-7, so the J call may be wrong. The CDR3 length is 11 residues. The germline V gene encodes CDR1 MNHEY and CDR2 SVGAGI. The CDR3: CASGRGDEQYF. In DNA form, the CDR3 reads TGTGCCAGCGGGAGAGGAGACGAGCAGTACTTC.

Remarks on this clonotype: One junction end does not reproduce the germline sequence, and a read error may be involved. V gene TRBV7-8 combines with J gene TRBJ2-3; 9 bases are shared with TRBD2. The V gene's germline CDR1 is SGHVS and CDR2 FQNEAQ. The CDR3 runs to 17 residues. The CDR3 spells CASSLAMVAGDPDTQNF. DNA of the CDR3: TGTGCCAGCAGCTTAGCGATGGTAGCGGGAGACCCAGATACGCAGAATTTT.

The chain recombines TRBV7-9 with TRBJ2-1, with TRBD1 matching over 7 bases. Germline CDR1 is SEHNR and CDR2 is FQNEAQ (reference sequence). There are 16 residues in the CDR3. V trimming: 1 base; J trimming: 4 bases; junction bases outside the gene matches: 7. The CDR3 DNA is TGTGCCAGCAGCTTAGAAGAGGGGGCCCGGTACAATGAGCAGTTCTTC. Protein product: CASSLEEGARYNEQFF.

The rearrangement uses TRBV10-1 and TRBJ2-1; the D is unclear. V was shortened by 2 bases and J by 5 bases, with 16 bases between the two germline ends. Germline-derived CDR1 and CDR2 are WNHNN and SYGVQD (reference sequence). This CDR3 contains 16 residues. The CDR3 DNA follows: TGCGCCAGCAGTGAGGTCCCTCTCCCACCTAACAATGAGCAGTTCTTC. Protein sequence: CASSEVPLPPNNEQFF.

This clonotype was found a few times. The rearrangement links TRBV5-1 to TRBJ2-7; 7 bases match TRBD2. The CDR3 spans 17 residues. The V gene's germline CDR1 is SGHRS and CDR2 YFSETQ. The V and J ends lost 3 bases and 2 bases, in that order; junction bases with no gene match: 14. DNA of the CDR3: TGCGCCAGCAGCTCAGACCCTAGCGGCCTTAAACCCTACGAGCAGTACTTC. Its protein is CASSSDPSGLKPYEQYF.

Notes on this clonotype: One end of the junction does not line up with germline, which may come from a read error. The genes are TRBV7-2 and TRBJ1-2; D uncertain. The CDR3 has 14 residues. Germline assignment: CDR1 SGHTA and CDR2 FQGNSA. The chain's CDR3 is CASTEGWGFYGCTF. DNA of the CDR3: TGTGCCAGCACCGAGGGCTGGGGTTTCTATGGCTGCACCTTC.

This clonotype was found a few times. The chain carries TRBV5-1 and TRBJ2-7; D uncertain. CDR1 SGHRS and CDR2 YFSETQ come from the germline V gene. The CDR3 is 12 amino acids. V lost 4 bases and J lost 7, with 12 bases in between. The CDR3 sequence is CASSPGILEQYF. The CDR3 region has the DNA TGCGCCAGCAGCCCCGGAATATTGGAGCAGTACTTC.

The rearrangement joins TRBV5-1 to TRBJ2-7; possibly TRBD2 for D (5 bases). The CDR3 spans 16 residues. Trimming took 4 bases from V and 5 from J, leaving 22 bases between them. Germline lookup yields CDR1 SGHRS and CDR2 YFSETQ. The CDR3 spells CASSRGRALEVHEQYF. The CDR3 coding sequence is TGCGCCAGCAGCCGAGGCCGGGCACTAGAGGTCCACGAGCAGTACTTC.

In DNA, the CDR3 is TGCGCCAGCGACCCGGGACAGGGGATCTTGCATGAGCAGTTCTTC. Its protein is CASDPGQGILHEQFF. The chain recombines TRBV5-1 with TRBJ2-1; 10 nucleotides align to TRBD1. This CDR3 has 15 amino acids. Trimming cost V 7 bases and J 8 bases; bases outside gene matches: 12. Germline assignment: CDR1 SGHRS and CDR2 YFSETQ.

The CDR3 spells CASRGTSGRRDAYF. CDR3 nucleotide sequence: TGTGCCAGCAGGGGAACTAGCGGGAGGAGAGACGCGTATTTT. This chain links TRBV25-1 with TRBJ2-3, with 12 bases lining up with TRBD2. This CDR3 is 14 amino acids long. The germline gives CDR1 MGHDK, CDR2 SYGVNS. J gave up 14 bases and V 6 bases, and 12 bases lay outside the gene matches.

This sequence joins TRBV20-1 and TRBJ2-3; 7 positions match TRBD2. The CDR3 length is 15 residues. From germline, CDR1 is DFQATT and CDR2 SNEGSKA (reference sequence). With 1 base clipped from V and 5 bases from J, the junction kept 9 bases outside the gene matches. The CDR3 DNA follows: TGCAGTGCTAGAGGACTAGCCGGGCGTCAAGATACGCAGTATTTT. Translating gives CSARGLAGRQDTQYF.

This clonotype appeared a few times. The V call is TRBV7-2, the J call TRBJ2-5; TRBD2 might be the D (5 bases). The DNA end is a closer match to TRBJ2-7, so the J assignment may be wrong. CDR1 and CDR2 from the germline V gene are SGHTA and FQGNSA. The CDR3 totals 14 residues. CDR3 DNA: TGTGCCAGCAGCTCCCGCGGGTTGTCAGCCGAGCAGTACTTC. Translated: CASSSRGLSAEQYF.

V is TRBV29-1 and J is TRBJ1-2; D possibly corresponds to TRBD1 (5 bases). The V end lost 6 bases, the J end lost 6 bases, and 11 bases lay between the germline ends. The CDR3 covers 11 residues. Germline V gives CDR1 SQVTM, CDR2 ANQGSEA. CDR3 in DNA: TGCAGCGTCGACGGGGGGAATGGCTACACCTTC. It is translated as CSVDGGNGYTF.

Remarks on this clonotype: A read error may produce the germline difference seen at one junction end. V and J are TRBV12-3 or TRBV12-4 and TRBJ2-3, with TRBD2 matching over 8 bases. The CDR3 has 14 amino acids. The DNA of the CDR3 is TGTGCCAGCAGGGAGCGGGAGATCGCAGATACGGAGTATTTT. Translated, it gives CASREREIADTEYF.

J is TRBJ2-3 and V is TRBV2, with D perhaps matching TRBD1 (5 bases). The CDR3 is 15 amino acids. CDR1 and CDR2 from the germline V gene are SNHLY and FYNNEI. Trimming shortened V by 3 bases and J by 2 bases, and 12 bases separated the two germline ends. The CDR3 sequence is CASSEEQVLTDTQYF. The CDR3 nucleotides read TGTGCCAGCAGTGAGGAACAGGTGCTCACAGATACGCAGTATTTT.

The chain carries TRBV20-1 and TRBJ2-7, with D uncertain. Germline V gene sequence: CDR1 DFQATT, CDR2 SNEGSKA (reference sequence). V shed 6 bases and J shed 2 bases, with 14 bases lying between them. This CDR3 has 13 residues. The CDR3 loop reads CSAHSQSTYEQYF. CDR3 sequence (DNA): TGCAGTGCACACTCACAGAGTACCTACGAGCAGTACTTC.

V gene TRBV13 combines with J gene TRBJ2-4, with D perhaps TRBD1 (6 bases). TRBJ2-7 matches the DNA end more closely, so the J call is doubtful. The CDR3 is 14 residues long. Per germline, CDR1 PRHDT and CDR2 FYEKMQ (reference sequence). The CDR3 reads CASSSIQGAREQYF. DNA of the CDR3: TGTGCCAGCAGCTCTATACAGGGAGCTCGCGAGCAGTACTTC.

The J gene is TRBJ2-3, the V gene TRBV29-1, with D possibly being TRBD1 (9 bases). CDR3 size: 12 residues. Germline lookup yields CDR1 SQVTM and CDR2 ANQGSEA. Deletions cut 5 bases from V and 14 bases from J, with 20 bases between. The CDR3 nucleotides read TGCAGCGTTAAAAAGCGGGGGACAGGGATGTATTTT. It yields the protein CSVKKRGTGMYF.